The 14 T cell receptor beta chains below were found in one sample sequenced in a study of graft-versus-host responses after intestinal transplantation. These receptors have no identified antigens. This table comes from immunoSEQ multiplex PCR, and its TCRdb copy is limited to in-frame clones, with some not included. Of tens of thousands of clones listed, roughly four fifths are singletons. The specimen comprised unstimulated CD8+ T cells sorted from spleen or lymph node cells, sampled before transplant. These receptors came from a human donor who was the organ donor for an intestinal transplant.

V usage is TRBV11-2 and J usage is TRBJ2-3; D perhaps matches TRBD2 (5 bases). The CDR3 has 13 amino acids. V gave up 5 bases and J gave up 9 bases, with 15 bases separating them. Germline assignment: CDR1 SGHAT and CDR2 FQNNGV. In nucleotides, the CDR3 is TGTGCCAGCAGCAGGAAGGACTTCCAGACGCAGTATTTT. This gives the protein CASSRKDFQTQYF.

CDR3 DNA sequence: TGCGCCAGCAGCTCACGAAGGACTCTCTTTGATTCACCCCTCCACTTT. It translates to CASSSRRTLFDSPLHF. The gene calls are TRBV4-1 and TRBJ1-6; D is unresolved. Germline V gene data show CDR1 as MGHRA and CDR2 as YSYEKL. The CDR3 is 16 residues long. Trimming took 5 bases from V and 8 from J, leaving 19 bases between them.

V is TRBV19 and J is TRBJ2-3; 10 bases are shared with TRBD2. After removal of 7 bases from V and 4 bases from J, the junction contained 8 bases not matched to a gene. This CDR3 region has 15 residues. Germline values: CDR1 LNHDA, CDR2 SQIVND (reference sequence). The CDR3 DNA is TGTGCCAGTAACAATCTAGCGGGAGACTCAGATACGCAGTATTTT. Residues: CASNNLAGDSDTQYF.

The V call is TRBV19, the J call TRBJ2-1; the match to TRBD2 covers 12 bases. CDR1 and CDR2 from the germline V gene are LNHDA and SQIVND (reference sequence). CDR3 size: 14 residues. V gave up 6 bases and J gave up 15 bases; unmatched junction bases: 12. CDR3 bases: TGTGCCAGTAGCTTACCTAGCGGGGGGGCCAATAGGTTCTTC. The encoded protein is CASSLPSGGANRFF.

The chain is built from TRBV6-4 and TRBJ2-3; D perhaps matches TRBD2 (5 bases). Per the germline V gene, CDR1 is MRHNA and CDR2 is SNTAGT. CDR3 length: 15 amino acids. V dropped 2 bases and J dropped 4 bases, with 13 bases sitting between them. CDR3 coding DNA: TGTGCCAGCAGTGACCTAGCAGGCGGCCCAGATACGCAGTATTTT. Amino acids: CASSDLAGGPDTQYF.

The chain carries TRBV5-8 and TRBJ2-1; tentatively, D is TRBD2 (6 bases). This CDR3 spans 13 amino acids. V was clipped by 4 bases and J by 3 bases, with 8 bases between them. Per the germline V gene, CDR1 is SGHTS and CDR2 is YDEGEE. In DNA form, the CDR3 reads TGTGCCAGCAGCCACGGGGGCTACAATGAGCAGTTCTTC. It codes for CASSHGGYNEQFF.

The V gene is TRBV11-3, the J gene TRBJ1-2, with a possible D match to TRBD1 (5 bases). Germline CDR1 and CDR2: SGHNT and YENEEA. The ends were cut back, 5 bases at V and 4 bases at J, with 20 bases in the middle. The CDR3 length is 16 residues. The CDR3 sequence: CASSPEAEGPSYGYTF. DNA of the CDR3: TGTGCCAGCAGCCCTGAGGCAGAGGGACCCTCCTATGGCTACACCTTC.

The V and J genes are TRBV30 and TRBJ2-7; D possibly matches TRBD1 or TRBD2 (5 bases each). CDR1 GTSNPN and CDR2 SVGIG come from the germline V gene (reference sequence). This CDR3 spans 12 amino acids. Trimming removed 2 bases from V and 3 bases from J, with 8 bases in between. The CDR3 nucleotides read TGTGCCTGGAGTAGAGGGGACTACGAGCAGTACTTC. Residues: CAWSRGDYEQYF.

V is TRBV7-9 and J is TRBJ2-5; TRBD1 aligns across 7 bases. The CDR3 has 15 amino acids. CDR1 is SEHNR and CDR2 is FQNEAQ in the germline V gene (reference sequence). Trimming took 4 bases from V and 4 from J; bases not matched to a gene: 9. CDR3 bases: TGTGCCAGCAGCTCTTTAGACAGGGATGGAGAGACCCAGTACTTC. Amino acids: CASSSLDRDGETQYF.

This rearrangement joins TRBV15 to TRBJ2-3; D not resolved. The CDR3 is made up of 13 amino acids. The V gene's germline CDR1 is LNHNV and CDR2 YYDKDF (reference sequence). With 6 bases removed from V and 5 bases from J, the gap between germline ends came to 12 bases. This CDR3 reads CATSEPPLDTQYF. CDR3 nucleotide sequence: TGTGCCACCAGTGAGCCTCCCTTAGATACGCAGTATTTT.

V is TRBV10-1 and J is TRBJ1-1, with D unclear. Germline V lookup: CDR1 WNHNN, CDR2 SYGVQD (reference sequence). Trimming cost V 6 bases and J 0 bases, with 5 bases left between them. The CDR3 contains 12 residues. The CDR3 protein is CASRGMNTEAFF. The CDR3 DNA reads TGCGCCAGCAGAGGGATGAACACTGAAGCTTTCTTT.

This rearrangement joins TRBV7-6 to TRBJ2-1; 9 bases match TRBD1. V was pared by 1 base and J by 13 bases, with 8 bases of the junction left unmatched. Germline assignment: CDR1 SGHVS and CDR2 FNYEAQ. CDR3 length equals 14 residues. The CDR3 spells CASSLGQGVEPQFF. DNA of the CDR3: TGTGCCAGCAGCTTAGGACAGGGGGTAGAACCCCAGTTCTTC.

This chain uses TRBV5-8 with TRBJ2-7; 7 nucleotides agree with TRBD1. This CDR3 region has 15 residues. V shed 0 bases, J shed 5 bases, and the junction held 8 bases outside the gene matches. CDR1 and CDR2 from the germline V gene are SGHTS and YDEGEE. CDR3 sequence reads: CASSLEPGQYNEQYF. CDR3 in DNA: TGTGCCAGCAGCTTGGAGCCGGGACAGTATAACGAGCAGTACTTC.

V gene TRBV10-3 combines with J gene TRBJ2-7; 15 nucleotides line up with TRBD2. The length of the CDR3 is 17 residues. Germline loops: CDR1 ENHRY, CDR2 SYGVKD. J gave up 5 bases and V 4 bases, and 9 bases lay outside the gene matches. The CDR3 DNA reads as TGTGCCATCAGTGGGGGACTAGCGGGAGGAGTAGTTGACGAGCAGTACTTC. Amino acids: CAISGGLAGGVVDEQYF.